This is a list of T cell receptor beta chains from one sample in a study of T cells in Graves' hyperthyroidism and ophthalmopathy. Each CDR3 protein gets one entry after TCRdb re-called the multiplex PCR reads with MiXCR. The sample shows hundreds of thousands of distinct CDR3 sequences, around 42% of them seen only once. Input material: peripheral blood or thyroid tissue (not recorded which). These receptors originate from a woman between 18 and 29 years old with Graves' hyperthyroidism. Each CDR3 is given with its conserved first and last residue. The size field is filled for only some rows; it gives once, few, many or a size class.

V gene	clone size	CDR3 protein
TRBV10-3	few	CASSTSLAGDHGELFF
TRBV29-1	-	CSVDEGARTEAFF
TRBV14	-	CASSPSSGSETQYF
TRBV25-1	few	CASSASGTGVYGYTF
TRBV7-9	-	CASSPAGLHNEEKLFF
TRBV7-3	many	CASSSTGAGANVLTF
TRBV3-1	-	CASSQDRLLYGYTF
TRBV7-2	few	CASSLRTLPNTGELFF
TRBV9	-	CASSPNRDNNYGYTF
TRBV20-1	-	CSAGQGQGAREQYF
TRBV7-9	-	CASWGPGPPPQHF
TRBV20-1	few	CSAREQLNQPQHF
TRBV7-2	-	CASSFAGSGNTIYF
TRBV12-3/TRBV12-4	once	CASSFERIGGDTIYF
TRBV7-2	-	CASSPRTHEKLFF
TRBV20-1	few	CSARDTRGEKLFF
TRBV29-1	-	CSVSTGGGGGYNEQFF
TRBV19	-	CASSKGRDTGELFF
TRBV15	once	CAASEGDARNSPPHF
TRBV7-9	-	CASSFSGSAGEQYF
TRBV7-2	-	CASSPQDHTKAFF
TRBV7-8	many	CASSLGQGAAGELFF
TRBV12-3/TRBV12-4	-	CASSLGIGNQPQHF
TRBV29-1	-	CSALTSVGANVLTF